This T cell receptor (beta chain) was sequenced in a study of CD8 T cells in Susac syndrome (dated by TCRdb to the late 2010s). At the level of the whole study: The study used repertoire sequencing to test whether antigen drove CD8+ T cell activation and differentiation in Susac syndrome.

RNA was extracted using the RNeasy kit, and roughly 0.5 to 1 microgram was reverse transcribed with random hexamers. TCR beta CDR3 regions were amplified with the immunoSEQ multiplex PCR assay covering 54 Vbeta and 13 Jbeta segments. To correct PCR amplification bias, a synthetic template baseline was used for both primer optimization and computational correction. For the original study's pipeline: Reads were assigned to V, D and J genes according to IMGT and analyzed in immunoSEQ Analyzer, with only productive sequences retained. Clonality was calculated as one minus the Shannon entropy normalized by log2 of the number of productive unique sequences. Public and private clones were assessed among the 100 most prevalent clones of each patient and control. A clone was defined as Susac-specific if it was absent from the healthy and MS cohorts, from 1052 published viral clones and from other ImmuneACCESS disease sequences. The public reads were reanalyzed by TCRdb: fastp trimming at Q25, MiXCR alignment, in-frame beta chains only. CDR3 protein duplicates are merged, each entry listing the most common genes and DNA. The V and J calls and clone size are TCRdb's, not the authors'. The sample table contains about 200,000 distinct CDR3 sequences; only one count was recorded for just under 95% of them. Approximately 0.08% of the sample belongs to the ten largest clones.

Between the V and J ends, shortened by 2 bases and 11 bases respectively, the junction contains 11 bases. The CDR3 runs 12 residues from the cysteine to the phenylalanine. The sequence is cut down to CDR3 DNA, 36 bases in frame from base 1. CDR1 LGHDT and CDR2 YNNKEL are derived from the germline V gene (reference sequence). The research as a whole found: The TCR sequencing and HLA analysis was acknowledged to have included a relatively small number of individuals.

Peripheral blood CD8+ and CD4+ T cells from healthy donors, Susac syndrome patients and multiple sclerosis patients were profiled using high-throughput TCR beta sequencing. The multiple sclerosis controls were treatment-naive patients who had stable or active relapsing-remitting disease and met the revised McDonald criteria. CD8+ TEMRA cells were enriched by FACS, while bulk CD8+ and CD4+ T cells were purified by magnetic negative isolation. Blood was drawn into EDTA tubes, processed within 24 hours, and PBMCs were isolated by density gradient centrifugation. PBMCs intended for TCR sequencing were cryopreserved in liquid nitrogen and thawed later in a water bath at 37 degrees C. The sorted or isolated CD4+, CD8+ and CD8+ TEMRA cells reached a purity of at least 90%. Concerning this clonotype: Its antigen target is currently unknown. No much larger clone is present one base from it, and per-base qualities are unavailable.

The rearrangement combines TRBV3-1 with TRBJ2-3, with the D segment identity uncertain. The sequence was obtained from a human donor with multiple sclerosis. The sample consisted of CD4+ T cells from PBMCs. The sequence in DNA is TGTGCCAGCAGCCAATCTCGACTGGGGCAGTATTTT. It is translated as CASSQSRLGQYF.